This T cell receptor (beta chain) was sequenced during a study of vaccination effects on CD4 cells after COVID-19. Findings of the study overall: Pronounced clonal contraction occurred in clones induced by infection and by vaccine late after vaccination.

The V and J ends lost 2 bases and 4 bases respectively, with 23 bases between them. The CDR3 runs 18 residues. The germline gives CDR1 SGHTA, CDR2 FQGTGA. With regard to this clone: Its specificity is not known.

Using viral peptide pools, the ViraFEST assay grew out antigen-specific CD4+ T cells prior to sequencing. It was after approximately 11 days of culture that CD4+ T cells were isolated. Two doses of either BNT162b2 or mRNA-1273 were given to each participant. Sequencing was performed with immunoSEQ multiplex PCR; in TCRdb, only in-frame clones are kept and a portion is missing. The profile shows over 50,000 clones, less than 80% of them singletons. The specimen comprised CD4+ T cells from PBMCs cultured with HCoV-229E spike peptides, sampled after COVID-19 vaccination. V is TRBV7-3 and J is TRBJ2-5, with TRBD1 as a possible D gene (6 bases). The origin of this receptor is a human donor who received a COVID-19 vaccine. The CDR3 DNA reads TGTGCCAGCAGCTTAGACCCCCGGAGGACGGGACATACAGAGACCCAGTACTTC. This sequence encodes CASSLDPRRTGHTETQYF.